This T cell receptor beta chain is drawn from a study of blood T cell repertoires in COVID-19. The CDR3 is 14 amino acids. With V trimmed by 4 bases and J by 3 bases, 4 bases remained unmatched. CDR1 is MNHEY and CDR2 is SVGAGI in the germline V gene. Source study methods: It was from reference gene primer amplification that nucleated cell counts were estimated. The table came from immunoSEQ multiplex PCR; TCRdb's copy has only in-frame clones and leaves some out. V and J calls and clone size are as listed in that table; D and trimming were resolved from the DNA. Seen here are some 100,000 clones, around four fifths observed once, and the top ten hold 16%.

This chain uses TRBV6-5 with TRBJ2-7; TRBD1 agrees at 9 bases. This clonotype was obtained from a human donor in a cohort sampled during active COVID-19. The sequencing sample was made of peripheral blood. This CDR3 reads CASSWDRASYEQYF. CDR3 nucleotides: TGTGCCAGCAGTTGGGACAGGGCAAGCTACGAGCAGTACTTC.